This T cell receptor (beta chain) is from a study of CD8+CD57+ T cells in acquired aplastic anemia. Study summary: The study obtained an average of around 2.9 ug of DNA from sorted CD4+ and CD8+ cells. Study conclusions and caveats: The study found no significant CD8+ Simpson's diversity difference between patients and controls. In common between the patients and the controls were more than 25 CD8+ CDR3 sequences.

The CDR3 covers 13 residues. Germline loops: CDR1 LNHDA, CDR2 SQIVND (reference sequence). Genomic DNA provided the template from which TCR beta VDJ and CDR3 profiles were obtained. TCRdb reanalysed the reads using MiXCR and keeps one entry per CDR3 protein. Seen here are 250,000 to 350,000 distinct CDR3 sequences, roughly half observed once, and the top ten hold roughly 8%. In regard to this clonotype: What it binds is not known. Its ends do not fully match the called genes, so a read error is possible.

The chain combines TRBV19 with TRBJ2-3, with 8 bases lining up with TRBD2. This sequence originates from a human donor with severe aplastic anemia or a healthy control (not recorded which). Sequencing was done on a sample of sorted CD4+, CD8+, or CD8+CD57+ T cells (not recorded which) from PBMCs. This chain's CDR3 is CASSRGGTDTRYF. CDR3 bases: TGTGCCAGCAGCCGGGGGGGAACAGATACGCGGTATTTT.